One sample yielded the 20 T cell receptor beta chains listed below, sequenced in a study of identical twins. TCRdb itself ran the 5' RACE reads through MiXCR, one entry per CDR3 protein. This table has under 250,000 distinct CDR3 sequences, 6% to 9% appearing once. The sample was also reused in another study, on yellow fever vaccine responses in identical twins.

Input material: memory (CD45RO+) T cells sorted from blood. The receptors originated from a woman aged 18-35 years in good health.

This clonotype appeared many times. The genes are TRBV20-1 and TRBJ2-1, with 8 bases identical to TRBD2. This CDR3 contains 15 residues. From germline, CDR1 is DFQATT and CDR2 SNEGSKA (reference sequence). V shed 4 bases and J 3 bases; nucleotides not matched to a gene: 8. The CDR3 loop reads CSAILPSGGYNEQFF. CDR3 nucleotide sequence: TGCAGTGCTATATTACCGAGCGGGGGCTACAATGAGCAGTTCTTC.

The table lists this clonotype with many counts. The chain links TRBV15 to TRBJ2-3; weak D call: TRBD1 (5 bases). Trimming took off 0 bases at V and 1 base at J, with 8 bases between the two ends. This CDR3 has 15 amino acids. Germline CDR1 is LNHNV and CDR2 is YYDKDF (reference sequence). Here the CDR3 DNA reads TGTGCCACCAGCAGAGAAACAGGAGGCACAGATACGCAGTATTTT. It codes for CATSRETGGTDTQYF.

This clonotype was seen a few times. The CDR3, as DNA: TGCAGCGTTGAGGGACTAGCGGGGGGCCCGGGCCAGTATTTT. Translating it yields CSVEGLAGGPGQYF. The rearrangement joins TRBV29-1 to TRBJ2-3; 15 nucleotides match TRBD2. V was pared by 3 bases and J by 12 bases, with 7 bases of the junction left unmatched. This CDR3 has 14 amino acids. The V gene's germline CDR1 is SQVTM and CDR2 ANQGSEA.

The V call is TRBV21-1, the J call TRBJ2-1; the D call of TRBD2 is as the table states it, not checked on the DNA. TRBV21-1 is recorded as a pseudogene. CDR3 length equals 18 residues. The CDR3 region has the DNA TGTGCCAGCAGCAACCCTCTGGCAGGGACCTTGACGTACAATGAGCAGTTCTTC. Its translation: CASSNPLAGTLTYNEQFF.

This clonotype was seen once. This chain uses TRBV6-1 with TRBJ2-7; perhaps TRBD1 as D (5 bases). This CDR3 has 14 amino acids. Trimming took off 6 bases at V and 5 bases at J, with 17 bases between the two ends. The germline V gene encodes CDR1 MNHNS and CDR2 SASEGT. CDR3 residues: CASRFSILRDEQYF. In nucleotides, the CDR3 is TGTGCCAGCAGATTCAGCATACTCAGGGACGAGCAGTACTTC.

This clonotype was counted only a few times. CDR3 nucleotide sequence: TGTGCCAGTATTACTCCTCCCACAGATACGCAGTATTTT. Protein: CASITPPTDTQYF. The chain is built from TRBV19 and TRBJ2-3; D is undetermined. CDR1 and CDR2 from the germline V gene are LNHDA and SQIVND (reference sequence). CDR3 size: 13 residues. V was clipped by 7 bases and J by 2 bases, with 10 bases between them.

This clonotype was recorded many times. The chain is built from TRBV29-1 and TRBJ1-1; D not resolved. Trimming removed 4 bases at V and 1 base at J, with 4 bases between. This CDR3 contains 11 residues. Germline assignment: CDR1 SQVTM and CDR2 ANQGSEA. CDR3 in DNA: TGCAGCGTTGTTCAGAACACTGAAGCTTTCTTT. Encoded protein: CSVVQNTEAFF.

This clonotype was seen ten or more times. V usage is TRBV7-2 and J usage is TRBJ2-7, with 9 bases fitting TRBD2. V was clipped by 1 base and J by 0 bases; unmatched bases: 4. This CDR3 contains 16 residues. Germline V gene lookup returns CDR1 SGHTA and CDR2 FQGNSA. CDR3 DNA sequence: TGTGCCAGCAGCTTAGTGTCTAGCGGGACCTCCTACGAGCAGTACTTC. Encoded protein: CASSLVSSGTSYEQYF.

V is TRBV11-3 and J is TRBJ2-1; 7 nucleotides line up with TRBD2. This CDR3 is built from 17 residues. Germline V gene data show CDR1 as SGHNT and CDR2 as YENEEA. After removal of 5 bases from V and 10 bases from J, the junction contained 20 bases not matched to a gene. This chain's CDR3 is CASSPGAGQRGTREQFF. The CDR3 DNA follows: TGTGCCAGCAGCCCCGGGGCTGGTCAGCGGGGTACGAGGGAGCAGTTCTTC.

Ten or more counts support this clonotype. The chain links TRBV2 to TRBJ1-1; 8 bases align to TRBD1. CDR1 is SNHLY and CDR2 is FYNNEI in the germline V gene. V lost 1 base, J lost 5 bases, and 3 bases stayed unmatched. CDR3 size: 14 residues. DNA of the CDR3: TGTGCCAGCAGTGAAGGACAGGGGAATACTGAAGCTTTCTTT. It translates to CASSEGQGNTEAFF.

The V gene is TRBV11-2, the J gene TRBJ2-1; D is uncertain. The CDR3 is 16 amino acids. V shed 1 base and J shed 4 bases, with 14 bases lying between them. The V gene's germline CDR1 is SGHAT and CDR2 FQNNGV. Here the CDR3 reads CASSLVWGDLYNEQFF. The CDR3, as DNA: TGTGCCAGCAGCTTAGTCTGGGGTGACCTATACAATGAGCAGTTCTTC.

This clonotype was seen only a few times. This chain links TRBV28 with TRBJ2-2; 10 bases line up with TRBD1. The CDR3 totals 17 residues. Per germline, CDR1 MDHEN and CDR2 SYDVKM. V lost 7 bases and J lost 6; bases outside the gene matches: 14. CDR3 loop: CASISGARQGAAGELFF. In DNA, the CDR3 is TGTGCCAGCATCTCGGGGGCTAGACAGGGGGCAGCCGGGGAGCTGTTTTTT.

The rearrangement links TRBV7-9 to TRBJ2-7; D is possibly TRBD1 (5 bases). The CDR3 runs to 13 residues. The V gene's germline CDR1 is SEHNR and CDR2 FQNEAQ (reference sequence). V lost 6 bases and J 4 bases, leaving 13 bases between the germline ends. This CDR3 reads CASSFPDTYEQYF. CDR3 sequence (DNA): TGTGCCAGCAGTTTCCCGGACACGTACGAGCAGTACTTC.

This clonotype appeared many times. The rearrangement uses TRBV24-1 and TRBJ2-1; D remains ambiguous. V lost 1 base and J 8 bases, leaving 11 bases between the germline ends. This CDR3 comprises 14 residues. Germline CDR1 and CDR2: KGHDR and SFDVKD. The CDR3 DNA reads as TGTGCCACCAGTGATTTCCGGCAGTCGGATGAGCAGTTCTTC. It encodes CATSDFRQSDEQFF.

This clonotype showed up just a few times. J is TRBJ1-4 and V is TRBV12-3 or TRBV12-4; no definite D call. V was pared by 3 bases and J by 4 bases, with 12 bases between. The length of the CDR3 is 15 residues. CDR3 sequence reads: CASSFSAGHNEKLFF. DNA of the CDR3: TGTGCCAGCAGTTTTTCGGCAGGCCATAATGAAAAACTGTTTTTT.

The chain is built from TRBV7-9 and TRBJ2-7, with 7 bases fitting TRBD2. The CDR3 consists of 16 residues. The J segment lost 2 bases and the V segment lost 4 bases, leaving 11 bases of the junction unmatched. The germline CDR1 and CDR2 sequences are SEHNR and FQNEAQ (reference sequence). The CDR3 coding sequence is TGTGCCAGCAGCTCCTCTCTGGCGGGAGCCCCCTACGAGCAGTACTTC. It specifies CASSSSLAGAPYEQYF.

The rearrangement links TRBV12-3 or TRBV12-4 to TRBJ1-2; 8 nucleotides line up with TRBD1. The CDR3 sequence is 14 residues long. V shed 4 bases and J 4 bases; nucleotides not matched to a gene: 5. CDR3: CASSYQQGGYGYTF. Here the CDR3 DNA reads TGTGCCAGCAGTTACCAACAGGGGGGCTATGGCTACACCTTC.

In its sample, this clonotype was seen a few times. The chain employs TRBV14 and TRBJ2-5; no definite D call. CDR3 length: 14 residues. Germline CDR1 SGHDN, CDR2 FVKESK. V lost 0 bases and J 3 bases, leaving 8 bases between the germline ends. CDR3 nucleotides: TGTGCCAGCAGCCAAGATCTCAGAAAAGAGACCCAGTACTTC. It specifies CASSQDLRKETQYF.

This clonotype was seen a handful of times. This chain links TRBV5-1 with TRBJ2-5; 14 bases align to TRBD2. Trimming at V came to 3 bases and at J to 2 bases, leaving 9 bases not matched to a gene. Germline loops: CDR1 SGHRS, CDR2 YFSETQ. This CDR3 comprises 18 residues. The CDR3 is CASSYGLAGGVLQETQYF. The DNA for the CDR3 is TGCGCCAGCAGCTACGGACTAGCGGGGGGCGTCCTTCAAGAGACCCAGTACTTC. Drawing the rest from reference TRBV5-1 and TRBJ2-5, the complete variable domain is KAGVTQTPRYLIKTRGQQVTLSCSPISGHRSVSWYQQTPGQGLQFLFEYFSETQRNKGNFPGRFSGRQFSNSRSEMNVSTLELGDSALYLCASSYGLAGGVLQETQYFGPGTRLLVL.

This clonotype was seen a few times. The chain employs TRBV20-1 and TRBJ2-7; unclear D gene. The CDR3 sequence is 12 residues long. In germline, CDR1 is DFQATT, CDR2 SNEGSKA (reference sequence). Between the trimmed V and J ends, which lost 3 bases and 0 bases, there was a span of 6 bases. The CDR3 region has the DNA TGCAGTGCTAGCGCCGGCTCCTACGAGCAGTACTTC. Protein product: CSASAGSYEQYF.